This note documents a single T cell receptor beta chain sequence. Only in-frame clones appear in the TCRdb table, and some are missing; sequencing was by immunoSEQ multiplex PCR. The sample has some 330,000 clones, roughly 90% seen once. Germline V gene data show CDR1 as SGHTA and CDR2 as FQGNSA. V was trimmed by 5 bases and J by 5 bases, leaving 10 bases between them. The CDR3 length is 13 residues. The data were obtained in a study of Ad26.COV2.S vaccination and SARS-CoV-2 variants. Treatment denoted: 15 to 20 received Ad26.COV2.S at low or high dose, single or two shots; 5 received placebo; per-sample allocation not given. Sampling was done on day 63 after the first vaccine or placebo injection.

Sequenced here: peripheral blood, sampled in a trial of Ad26.COV2.S vaccine versus placebo. The sequence was obtained from a person aged 18-60 years who received the Ad26.COV2.S COVID-19 vaccine or a placebo. The J gene is TRBJ2-1, the V gene TRBV7-2, with a possible D match to TRBD1 (6 bases). The DNA for the CDR3 is TGTGCCAGCAGCCTATACAGGGACAATGAGCAGTTCTTC. Translated, it gives CASSLYRDNEQFF.